What follows are 12 T cell receptor beta chains derived from one specimen sequenced in a study of shared clonotypes between healthy human individuals. Clones were sequenced by immunoSEQ multiplex PCR, and TCRdb holds only the in-frame ones, with some missing. The sample lists more than 2,000,000 clones; approximately 95% were seen once. The sequenced material came from naive CD4+ T cells from PBMCs. Subset in this sample: CD45RA+ positively selected. These receptors were obtained from a man aged 18 to 29 in good health. Some clones in this sample may be carry-over from other donors' samples.

J is TRBJ2-7 and V is TRBV5-3; 8 positions match TRBD2. TRBV5-3 is noted as an ORF with a role that remains uncertain. After removal of 0 bases from V and 5 bases from J, the junction contained 4 bases not matched to a gene. This CDR3 region has 14 residues. The chain's CDR3 is CARSLGTSYHEQYF. The CDR3 coding sequence is TGTGCCAGAAGCTTGGGGACTAGCTACCACGAGCAGTACTTC.

The rearrangement joins TRBV4-1 to TRBJ2-7; 13 bases match TRBD2. Trimming at V came to 3 bases and at J to 4 bases, leaving 3 bases not matched to a gene. Germline loops: CDR1 MGHRA, CDR2 YSYEKL. The CDR3 spans 15 residues. DNA for the CDR3: TGCGCCAGCAGCCACGGACTAGCGGGAGAATACGAGCAGTACTTC. It specifies CASSHGLAGEYEQYF.

This chain joins TRBV7-9 and TRBJ1-3; unclear D gene. V gave up 4 bases and J gave up 7 bases, with 5 bases separating them. The CDR3 extends over 11 amino acids. The V gene's germline CDR1 is SEHNR and CDR2 FQNEAQ (reference sequence). The CDR3 is CASSSKNTIYF. The CDR3 DNA reads TGTGCCAGCAGCTCGAAGAACACCATATATTTT.

The genes are TRBV7-3 and TRBJ1-4, with D perhaps TRBD1 (5 bases). The V end was cut by 2 bases, the J end by 10 bases, with 14 bases between. Germline loops: CDR1 SGHTA, CDR2 FQGTGA. The CDR3 length is 14 residues. This CDR3 is CASSLLPRAGKLFF. DNA for the CDR3: TGTGCCAGCAGCTTACTCCCCAGGGCAGGAAAACTGTTTTTT.

J is TRBJ2-1 and V is TRBV5-5, with D unresolved. The V and J ends lost 1 base and 9 bases respectively, with 11 bases between them. This CDR3 contains 13 residues. Germline values: CDR1 SGHKS, CDR2 YYEKEE (reference sequence). The CDR3 nucleotides read TGTGCCAGCAGCTTGTTTCTCGATTCTGAGCAGTTCTTC. Protein sequence: CASSLFLDSEQFF. The full variable domain, its missing parts supplied by reference TRBV5-5 and TRBJ2-1, is DAGVTQSPTHLIKTRGQQVTLRCSPISGHKSVSWYQQVLGQGPQFIFQYYEKEERGRGNFPDRFSARQFPNYSSELNVNALLLGDSALYLCASSLFLDSEQFFGPGTRLTVL.

The J gene is TRBJ2-4, the V gene TRBV5-1; D may be TRBD2 (5 bases). CDR1 SGHRS and CDR2 YFSETQ come from the germline V gene. This CDR3 has 15 amino acids. The V end was cut by 4 bases, the J end by 6 bases, with 17 bases between. CDR3 region: CASSPPPTTGNIQYF. The CDR3 DNA sequence: TGCGCCAGCAGCCCGCCGCCGACTACCGGAAACATTCAGTACTTC. The full variable domain, completed using reference TRBV5-1 and TRBJ2-4, is KAGVTQTPRYLIKTRGQQVTLSCSPISGHRSVSWYQQTPGQGLQFLFEYFSETQRNKGNFPGRFSGRQFSNSRSEMNVSTLELGDSALYLCASSPPPTTGNIQYFGAGTRLSVL.

This clone was counted a single time. The junction does not match germline at one end; this may be a read error. The chain uses TRBV18 and TRBJ2-7, with a weak D call TRBD2 (6 bases). This CDR3 comprises 13 residues. CDR1 is KGHSH and CDR2 is LQKENI in the germline V gene. CDR3 protein: CASSPSREYGQYF. CDR3 in DNA: TGTGCCAGCTCACCTTCCCGGGAGTACGGGCAGTACTTC. Full variable domain (missing parts from reference TRBV18 and TRBJ2-7): NAGVMQNPRHLVRRRGQEARLRCSPMKGHSHVYWYRQLPEEGLKFMVYLQKENIIDESGMPKERFSAEFPKEGPSILRIQQVVRGDSAAYFCASSPSREYGQYFGPGTRLTVT.

The chain joins TRBV7-9 to TRBJ2-3, with a possible D match to TRBD2 (6 bases). Germline V gene sequence: CDR1 SEHNR, CDR2 FQNEAQ (reference sequence). CDR3 size: 16 residues. The ends were cut back, 5 bases at V and 2 bases at J, with 17 bases in the middle. DNA of the CDR3: TGTGCCAGCAGCCGCACGGGGGACCCATACACAGATACGCAGTATTTT. Its protein is CASSRTGDPYTDTQYF. Full variable domain (remainder filled in from reference TRBV7-9 and TRBJ2-3): DTGVSQNPRHKITKRGQNVTFRCDPISEHNRLYWYRQTLGQGPEFLTYFQNEAQLEKSRLLSDRFSAERPKGSFSTLEIQRTEQGDSAMYLCASSRTGDPYTDTQYFGPGTRLTVL.

The chain has TRBV9 and TRBJ2-3; the D call may be TRBD1 or TRBD2 (5 bases each). V lost 4 bases and J 4 bases, leaving 19 bases between the germline ends. Germline V gene lookup returns CDR1 SGDLS and CDR2 YYNGEE. The CDR3 is made up of 16 amino acids. The CDR3 sequence is CASSREAARGSDTQYF. DNA for the CDR3: TGTGCCAGCAGCAGAGAAGCGGCTAGGGGTTCAGATACGCAGTATTTT.

This chain connects TRBV7-2 to TRBJ1-2; 7 bases line up with TRBD1. Germline V CDR1 and CDR2: SGHTA, FQGNSA. Losses at the gene ends were 6 bases for V and 4 bases for J; bases not matched to a gene: 8. The CDR3 runs 14 residues. Written as DNA, the CDR3 is TGTGCCAGCAGGGAAACAGGGGAGTTCTATGGCTACACCTTC. Translating it yields CASRETGEFYGYTF.

This clone was picked up a small number of times. This chain links TRBV2 with TRBJ2-7; 14 bases fit TRBD2. The CDR3 has 17 amino acids. From germline, CDR1 is SNHLY and CDR2 FYNNEI. After removal of 9 bases from V and 5 bases from J, the junction contained 15 bases not matched to a gene. CDR3 DNA: TGTGCCAGTCCAAAGGGTACAGGACTAGCGGGAGGCCACGAGCAGTACTTC. This gives the protein CASPKGTGLAGGHEQYF. Complete variable domain (other parts from reference TRBV2 and TRBJ2-7): EPEVTQTPSHQVTQMGQEVILRCVPISNHLYFYWYRQILGQKVEFLVSFYNNEISEKSEIFDDQFSVERPDGSNFTLKIRSTKLEDSAMYFCASPKGTGLAGGHEQYFGPGTRLTVT.

The chain is built from TRBV29-1 and TRBJ2-7, with 9 bases identical to TRBD1. Germline CDR1 and CDR2: SQVTM and ANQGSEA. There are 13 residues in the CDR3. Unmatched junction bases numbered 6, after V lost 7 bases and J lost 2 bases. CDR3 amino acids: CSAGQGNPYEQYF. The CDR3 region has the DNA TGCAGCGCAGGACAGGGGAACCCCTACGAGCAGTACTTC.